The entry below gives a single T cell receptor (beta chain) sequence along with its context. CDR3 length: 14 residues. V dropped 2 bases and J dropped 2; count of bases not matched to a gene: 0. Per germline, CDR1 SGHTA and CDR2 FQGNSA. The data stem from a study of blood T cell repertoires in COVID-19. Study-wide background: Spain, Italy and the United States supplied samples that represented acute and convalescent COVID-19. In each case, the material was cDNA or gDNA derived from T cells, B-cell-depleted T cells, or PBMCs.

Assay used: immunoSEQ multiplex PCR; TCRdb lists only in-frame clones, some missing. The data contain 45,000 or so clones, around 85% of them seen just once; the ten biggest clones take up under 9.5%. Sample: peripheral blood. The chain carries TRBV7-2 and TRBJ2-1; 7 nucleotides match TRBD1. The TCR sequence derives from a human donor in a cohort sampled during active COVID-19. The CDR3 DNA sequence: TGTGCCAGCAGCTTACAGGGGGCCTACAATGAGCAGTTCTTC. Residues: CASSLQGAYNEQFF.